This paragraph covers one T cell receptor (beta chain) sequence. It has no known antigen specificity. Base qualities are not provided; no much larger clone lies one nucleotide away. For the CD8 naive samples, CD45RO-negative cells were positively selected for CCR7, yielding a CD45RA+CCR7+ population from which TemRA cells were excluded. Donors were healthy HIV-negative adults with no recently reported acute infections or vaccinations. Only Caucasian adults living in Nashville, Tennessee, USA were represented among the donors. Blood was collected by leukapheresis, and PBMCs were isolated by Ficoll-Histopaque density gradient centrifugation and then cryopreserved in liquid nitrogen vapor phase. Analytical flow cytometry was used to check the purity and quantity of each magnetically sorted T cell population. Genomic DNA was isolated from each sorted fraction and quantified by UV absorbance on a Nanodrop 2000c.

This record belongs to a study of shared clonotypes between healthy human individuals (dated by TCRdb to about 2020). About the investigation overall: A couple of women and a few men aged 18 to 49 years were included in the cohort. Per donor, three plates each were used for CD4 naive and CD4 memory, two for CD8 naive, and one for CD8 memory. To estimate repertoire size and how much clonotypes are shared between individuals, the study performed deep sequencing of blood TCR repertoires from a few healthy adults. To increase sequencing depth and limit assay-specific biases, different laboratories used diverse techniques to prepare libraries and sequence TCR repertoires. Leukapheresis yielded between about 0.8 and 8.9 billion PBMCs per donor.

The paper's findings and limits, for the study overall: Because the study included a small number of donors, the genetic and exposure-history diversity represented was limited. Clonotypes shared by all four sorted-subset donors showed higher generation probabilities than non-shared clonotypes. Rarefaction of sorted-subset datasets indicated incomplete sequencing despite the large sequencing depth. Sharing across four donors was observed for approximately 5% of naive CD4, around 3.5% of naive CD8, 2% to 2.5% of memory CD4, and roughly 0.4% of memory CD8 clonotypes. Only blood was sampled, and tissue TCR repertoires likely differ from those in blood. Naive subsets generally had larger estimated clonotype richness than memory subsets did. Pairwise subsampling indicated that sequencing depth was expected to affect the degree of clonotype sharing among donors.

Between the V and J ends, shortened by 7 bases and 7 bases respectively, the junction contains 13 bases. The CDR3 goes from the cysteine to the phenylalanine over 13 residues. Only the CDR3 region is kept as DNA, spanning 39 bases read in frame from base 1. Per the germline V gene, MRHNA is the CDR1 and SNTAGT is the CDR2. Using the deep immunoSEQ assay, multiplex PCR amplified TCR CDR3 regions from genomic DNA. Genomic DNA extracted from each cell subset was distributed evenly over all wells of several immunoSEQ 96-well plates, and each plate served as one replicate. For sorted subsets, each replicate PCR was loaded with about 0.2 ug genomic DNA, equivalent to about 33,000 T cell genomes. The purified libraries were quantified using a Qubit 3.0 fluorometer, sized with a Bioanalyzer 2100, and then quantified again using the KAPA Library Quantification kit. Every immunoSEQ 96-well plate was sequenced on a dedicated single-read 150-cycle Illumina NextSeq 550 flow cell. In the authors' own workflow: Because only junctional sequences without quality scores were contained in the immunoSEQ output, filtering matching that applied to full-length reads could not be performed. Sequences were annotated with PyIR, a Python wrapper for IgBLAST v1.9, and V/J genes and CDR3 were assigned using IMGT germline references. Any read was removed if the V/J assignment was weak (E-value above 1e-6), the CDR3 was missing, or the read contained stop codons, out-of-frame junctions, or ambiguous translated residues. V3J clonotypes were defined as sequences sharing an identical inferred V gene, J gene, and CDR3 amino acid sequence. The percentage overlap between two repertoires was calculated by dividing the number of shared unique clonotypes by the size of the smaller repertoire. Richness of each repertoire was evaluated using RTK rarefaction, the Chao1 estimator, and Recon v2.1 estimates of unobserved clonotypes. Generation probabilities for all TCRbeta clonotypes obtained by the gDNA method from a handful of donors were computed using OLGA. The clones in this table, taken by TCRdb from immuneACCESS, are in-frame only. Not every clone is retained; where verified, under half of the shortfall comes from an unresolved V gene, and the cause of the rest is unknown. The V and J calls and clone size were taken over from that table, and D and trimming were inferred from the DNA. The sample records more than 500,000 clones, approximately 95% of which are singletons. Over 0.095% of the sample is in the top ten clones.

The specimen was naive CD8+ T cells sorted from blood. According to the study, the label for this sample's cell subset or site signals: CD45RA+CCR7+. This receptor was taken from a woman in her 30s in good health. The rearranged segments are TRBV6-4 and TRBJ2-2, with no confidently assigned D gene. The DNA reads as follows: TGTGCCAGCAATTCGGACCCGGGCGGGGAGCTGTTTTTT. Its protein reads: CASNSDPGGELFF.